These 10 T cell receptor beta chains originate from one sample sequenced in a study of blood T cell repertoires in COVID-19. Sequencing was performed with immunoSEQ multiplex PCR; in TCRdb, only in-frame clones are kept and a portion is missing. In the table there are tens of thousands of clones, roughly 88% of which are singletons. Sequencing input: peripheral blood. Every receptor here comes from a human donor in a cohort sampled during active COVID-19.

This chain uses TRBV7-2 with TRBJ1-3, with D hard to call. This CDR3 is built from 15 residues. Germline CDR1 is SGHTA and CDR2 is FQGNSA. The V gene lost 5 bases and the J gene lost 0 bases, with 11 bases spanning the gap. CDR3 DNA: TGTGCCAGCAGCCCCTCTTCTAGCTCTGGAAACACCATATATTTT. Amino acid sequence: CASSPSSSSGNTIYF. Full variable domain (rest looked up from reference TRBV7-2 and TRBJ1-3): GAGVSQSPSNKVTEKGKDVELRCDPISGHTALYWYRQSLGQGLEFLIYFQGNSAPDKSGLPSDRFSAERTGGSVSTLTIQRTQQEDSAVYLCASSPSSSSGNTIYFGEGSWLTVV.

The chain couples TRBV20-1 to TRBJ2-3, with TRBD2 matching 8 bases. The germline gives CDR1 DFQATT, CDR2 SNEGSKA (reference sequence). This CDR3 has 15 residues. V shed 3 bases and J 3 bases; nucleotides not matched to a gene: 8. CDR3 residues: CSASRAGGRTDTQYF. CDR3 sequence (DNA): TGCAGTGCTAGTCGTGCGGGGGGTAGGACAGATACGCAGTATTTT.

Here the CDR3 DNA reads TGTGCCAGCAGCCTTGTCCAGGGGATGAACACTGAAGCTTTCTTT. Translated, it gives CASSLVQGMNTEAFF. The chain employs TRBV7-9 and TRBJ1-1; D perhaps matches TRBD1 (6 bases). Trimming took off 5 bases at V and 0 bases at J, with 13 bases between the two ends. The CDR3 runs 15 residues. CDR1 and CDR2 from the germline V gene are SEHNR and FQNEAQ (reference sequence).

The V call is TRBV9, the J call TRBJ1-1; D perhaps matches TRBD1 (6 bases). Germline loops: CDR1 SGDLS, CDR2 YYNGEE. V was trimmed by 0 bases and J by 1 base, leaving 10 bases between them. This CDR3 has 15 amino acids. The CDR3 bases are TGTGCCAGCAGCGTAGATGGGGGCAGGAACACTGAAGCTTTCTTT. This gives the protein CASSVDGGRNTEAFF.

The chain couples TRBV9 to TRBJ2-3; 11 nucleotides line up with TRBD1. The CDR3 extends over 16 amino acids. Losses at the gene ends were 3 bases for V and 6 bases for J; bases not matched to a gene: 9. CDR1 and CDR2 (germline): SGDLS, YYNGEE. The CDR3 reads CASSAGRTGGIDTQYF. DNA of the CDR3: TGTGCCAGCAGCGCCGGCCGGACAGGGGGCATCGATACGCAGTATTTT.

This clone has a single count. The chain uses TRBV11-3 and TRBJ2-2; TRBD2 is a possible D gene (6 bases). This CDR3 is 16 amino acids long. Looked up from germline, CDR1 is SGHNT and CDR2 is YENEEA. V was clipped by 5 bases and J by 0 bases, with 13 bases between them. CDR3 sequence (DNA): TGTGCCAGCAGCCCGGGGACTGTCGCGAACACCGGGGAGCTGTTTTTT. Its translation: CASSPGTVANTGELFF.

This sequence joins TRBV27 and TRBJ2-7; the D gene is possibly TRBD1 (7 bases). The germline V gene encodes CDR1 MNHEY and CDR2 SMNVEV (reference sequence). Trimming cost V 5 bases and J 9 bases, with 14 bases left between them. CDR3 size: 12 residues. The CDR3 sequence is CASSPNRGGQYF. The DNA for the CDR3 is TGTGCCAGCAGTCCGAACAGGGGAGGGCAGTACTTC.

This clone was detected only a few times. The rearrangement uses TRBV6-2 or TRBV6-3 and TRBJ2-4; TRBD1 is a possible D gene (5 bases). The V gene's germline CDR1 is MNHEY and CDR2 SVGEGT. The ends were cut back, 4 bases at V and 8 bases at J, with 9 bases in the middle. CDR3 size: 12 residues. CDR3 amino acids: CASSFAGHIQYF. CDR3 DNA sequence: TGTGCCAGCAGTTTTGCAGGGCACATTCAGTACTTC.

The CDR3 bases are TGTGCCAGCAGTTACAGGGGGCTCCCCTACAATGAGCAGTTCTTC. Protein: CASSYRGLPYNEQFF. V and J are TRBV6-5 and TRBJ2-1; 7 bases align to TRBD1. The CDR3 runs 15 residues. The V gene's germline CDR1 is MNHEY and CDR2 SVGAGI. V dropped 2 bases and J dropped 2; count of bases not matched to a gene: 3.

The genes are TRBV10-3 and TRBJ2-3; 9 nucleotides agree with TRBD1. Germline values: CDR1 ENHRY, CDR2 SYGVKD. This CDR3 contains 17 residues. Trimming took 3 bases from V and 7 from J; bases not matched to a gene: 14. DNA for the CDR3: TGTGCCATCAGTGACCCCCGATTAGGACAGGGGCATTATACGCAGTATTTT. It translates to CAISDPRLGQGHYTQYF.